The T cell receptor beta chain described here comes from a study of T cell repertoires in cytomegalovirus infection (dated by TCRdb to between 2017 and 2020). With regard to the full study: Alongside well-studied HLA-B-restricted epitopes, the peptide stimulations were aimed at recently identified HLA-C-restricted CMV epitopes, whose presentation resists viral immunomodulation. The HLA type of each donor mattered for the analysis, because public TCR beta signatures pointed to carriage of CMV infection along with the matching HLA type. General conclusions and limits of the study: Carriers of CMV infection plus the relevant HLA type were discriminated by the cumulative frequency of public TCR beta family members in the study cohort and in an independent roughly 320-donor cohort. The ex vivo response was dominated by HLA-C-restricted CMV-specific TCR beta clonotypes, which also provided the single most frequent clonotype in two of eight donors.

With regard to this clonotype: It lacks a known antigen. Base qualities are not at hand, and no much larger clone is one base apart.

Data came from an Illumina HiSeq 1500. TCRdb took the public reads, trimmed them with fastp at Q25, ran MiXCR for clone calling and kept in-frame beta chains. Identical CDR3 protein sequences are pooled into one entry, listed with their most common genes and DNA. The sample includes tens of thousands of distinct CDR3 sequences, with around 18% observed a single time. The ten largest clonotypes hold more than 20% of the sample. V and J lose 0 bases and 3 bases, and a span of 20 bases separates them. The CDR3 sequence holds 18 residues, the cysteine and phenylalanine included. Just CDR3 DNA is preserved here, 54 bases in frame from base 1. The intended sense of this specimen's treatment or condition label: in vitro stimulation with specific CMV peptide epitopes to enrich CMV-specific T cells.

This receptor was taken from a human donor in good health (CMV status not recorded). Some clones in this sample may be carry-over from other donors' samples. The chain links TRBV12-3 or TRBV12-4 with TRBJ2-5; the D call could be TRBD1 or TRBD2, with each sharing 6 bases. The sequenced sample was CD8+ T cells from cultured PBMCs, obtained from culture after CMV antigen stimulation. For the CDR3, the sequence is CASSLAPPVGGAKETQYF. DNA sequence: TGTGCCAGCAGTTTAGCCCCTCCTGTGGGGGGCGCGAAAGAGACCCAGTACTTC.